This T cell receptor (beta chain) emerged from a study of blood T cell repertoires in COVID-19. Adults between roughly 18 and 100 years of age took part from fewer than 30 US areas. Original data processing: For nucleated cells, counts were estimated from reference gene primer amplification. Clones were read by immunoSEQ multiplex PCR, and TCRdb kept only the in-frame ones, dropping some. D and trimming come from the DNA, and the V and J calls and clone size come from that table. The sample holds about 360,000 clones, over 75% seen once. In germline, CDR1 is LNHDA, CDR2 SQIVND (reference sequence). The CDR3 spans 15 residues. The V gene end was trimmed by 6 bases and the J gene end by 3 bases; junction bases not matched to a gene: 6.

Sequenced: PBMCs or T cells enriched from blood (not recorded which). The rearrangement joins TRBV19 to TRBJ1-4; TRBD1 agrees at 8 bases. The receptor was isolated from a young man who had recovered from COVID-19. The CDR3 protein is CASSLGQAPNEKLFF. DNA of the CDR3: TGTGCCAGTAGCTTGGGACAGGCCCCTAATGAAAAACTGTTTTTT.